These 18 T cell receptor beta chains share one sample of origin, sequenced in a study of blood T cell repertoires in COVID-19. Method: immunoSEQ multiplex PCR; TCRdb's copy keeps in-frame clones and lacks some. The data hold around 220,000 clones, with around four fifths observed a single time. The material sequenced was peripheral blood. The receptors were sampled from a man aged 30-40 years with active or convalescent COVID-19.

The chain links TRBV14 to TRBJ2-1; the match to TRBD1 covers 7 bases. J lost 3 bases, V lost 0 bases, and 5 bases had no gene match. The germline gives CDR1 SGHDN, CDR2 FVKESK. There are 16 residues in the CDR3. CDR3 in amino acids: CASSQEGRGFYNEQFF. CDR3 nucleotides: TGTGCCAGCAGCCAAGAGGGCAGGGGGTTCTACAATGAGCAGTTCTTC.

This clone has just a few counts. The chain carries TRBV5-4 and TRBJ2-6; TRBD2 might be the D (6 bases). V shed 0 bases and J shed 5 bases, with 9 bases lying between them. This CDR3 spans 15 amino acids. Germline V CDR1 and CDR2: SGHNT, YYREEE (reference sequence). The CDR3 DNA follows: TGTGCCAGCAGCTTGGTCGGGGGATGGGCCAACGTCCTGACTTTC. Protein: CASSLVGGWANVLTF.

V is TRBV6-5 and J is TRBJ1-6; 9 bases map to TRBD1. V lost 6 bases and J lost 9; bases outside the gene matches: 9. Germline V gives CDR1 MNHEY, CDR2 SVGAGI. The length of the CDR3 is 15 residues. The CDR3 DNA is TGTGCCAGCAGCCCAAACAGGGGGCCTGGTTCACCCCTCCACTTT. Its protein is CASSPNRGPGSPLHF.

The rearrangement joins TRBV27 to TRBJ1-5, with a weak D call TRBD1 (6 bases). From germline, CDR1 is MNHEY and CDR2 SMNVEV (reference sequence). The CDR3 covers 16 residues. Trimming removed 6 bases from V and 2 bases from J, with 17 bases in between. CDR3 nucleotide sequence: TGTGCCAGCAGAGGGACACGACATGGTGGCAATCAGCCCCAGCATTTT. Translated: CASRGTRHGGNQPQHF.

J is TRBJ1-2 and V is TRBV2; tentative D call: TRBD1 (5 bases). Germline CDR1 is SNHLY and CDR2 is FYNNEI. There are 13 residues in the CDR3. V dropped 6 bases and J dropped 4 bases, with 12 bases sitting between them. The CDR3 reads CASRGLDPYGYTF. CDR3 nucleotides: TGTGCCAGCAGGGGGCTGGACCCCTATGGCTACACCTTC.

The genes are TRBV28 and TRBJ1-4; 7 nucleotides line up with TRBD1. The germline V gene has CDR1 MDHEN and CDR2 SYDVKM. Trimming at V came to 7 bases and at J to 7 bases, leaving 18 bases not matched to a gene. The CDR3 has 17 amino acids. The CDR3: CASKDPRTGPRGEKLFF. The CDR3 region has the DNA TGTGCCAGCAAAGACCCCCGGACAGGCCCCAGGGGTGAAAAACTGTTTTTT.

This clone showed up just once. The gene calls are TRBV6-5 and TRBJ1-3; 8 positions match TRBD1. The CDR3 covers 13 residues. With V trimmed by 9 bases and J by 7 bases, 8 bases remained unmatched. Germline V lookup: CDR1 MNHEY, CDR2 SVGAGI. The CDR3 is CASQGTGRNTIYF. Here the CDR3 DNA reads TGTGCCAGTCAAGGGACAGGCCGTAACACCATATATTTT.

In DNA, the CDR3 is TGTGCCAGCCACATGGCGGGAGCGGGAGATACGCAGTATTTT. It yields the protein CASHMAGAGDTQYF. J is TRBJ2-3 and V is TRBV18, with 7 bases that match TRBD2. The V segment lost 8 bases and the J segment 5 bases; nucleotides outside the gene matches: 10. The V gene's germline CDR1 is KGHSH and CDR2 LQKENI. The CDR3 is made up of 14 amino acids. Drawing the rest from reference TRBV18 and TRBJ2-3, the complete variable domain is NAGVMQNPRHLVRRRGQEARLRCSPMKGHSHVYWYRQLPEEGLKFMVYLQKENIIDESGMPKERFSAEFPKEGPSILRIQQVVRGDSAAYFCASHMAGAGDTQYFGPGTRLTVL.

The gene calls are TRBV19 and TRBJ1-4; a weak D match, TRBD1 (5 bases). Between the trimmed V and J ends, which lost 7 bases and 5 bases, there was a span of 14 bases. The CDR3 totals 14 residues. Germline assignment: CDR1 LNHDA and CDR2 SQIVND (reference sequence). The CDR3 DNA follows: TGTGCCAGTAATTCGGCCAGGGTAAATGAAAAACTGTTTTTT. Its protein product is CASNSARVNEKLFF.

The genes are TRBV7-2 and TRBJ1-2; D unresolved. Deletions cut 5 bases from V and 7 bases from J, with 14 bases between. Germline V lookup: CDR1 SGHTA, CDR2 FQGNSA. The CDR3 spans 13 residues. The chain's CDR3 is CASSATPDRGYTF. The CDR3 region has the DNA TGTGCCAGCAGCGCAACACCTGATCGTGGCTACACCTTC.

The chain combines TRBV5-1 with TRBJ1-2; no clear D gene. CDR1 and CDR2 (germline): SGHRS, YFSETQ. CDR3 length: 14 residues. V lost 3 bases, J lost 3 bases, and 12 bases lay in between. CDR3 loop: CASSSSEAYYGYTF. The CDR3 nucleotides are TGCGCCAGCAGCTCGTCCGAAGCCTACTATGGCTACACCTTC.

The chain combines TRBV2 with TRBJ1-6; D unresolved. The V gene's germline CDR1 is SNHLY and CDR2 FYNNEI. Between the trimmed V and J ends, which lost 1 base and 6 bases, there was a span of 13 bases. This CDR3 region has 16 residues. The CDR3 sequence: CASSEGAGSGNSPLHF. The CDR3, as DNA: TGTGCCAGCAGTGAAGGGGCAGGATCCGGTAATTCACCCCTCCACTTT.

This clone was detected a few times. The chain employs TRBV11-2 and TRBJ1-3; D is unclear. The V and J ends lost 7 bases and 1 base respectively, with 17 bases between them. This CDR3 has 16 residues. CDR1 and CDR2 from the germline V gene are SGHAT and FQNNGV. This CDR3 is CASTGSSPRSGNTIYF. CDR3 coding DNA: TGTGCCAGCACCGGATCCAGTCCCAGGTCTGGAAACACCATATATTTT.

The V and J genes are TRBV4-3 and TRBJ2-6; possible D gene TRBD2, 5 bases. The CDR3 extends over 16 amino acids. Trimming cost V 0 bases and J 0 bases, with 6 bases left between them. Germline CDR1 and CDR2: LGHNA and YSLEER. CDR3 sequence (DNA): TGCGCCAGCAGCCAAGATCGGGGCTCTGGGGCCAACGTCCTGACTTTC. Translating it yields CASSQDRGSGANVLTF.

The chain recombines TRBV28 with TRBJ1-2; D is undetermined. Deletions cut 4 bases from V and 4 bases from J, with 16 bases between. In germline, CDR1 is MDHEN, CDR2 SYDVKM. The CDR3 totals 15 residues. CDR3 DNA sequence: TGTGCCAGCAGTTCCCCCACGCAGGAGGGCTATGGCTACACCTTC. Translation gives CASSSPTQEGYGYTF.

The rearrangement links TRBV18 to TRBJ1-1, with 8 positions matching TRBD1. Germline values: CDR1 KGHSH, CDR2 LQKENI. The CDR3 covers 12 residues. V was clipped by 3 bases and J by 8 bases; unmatched bases: 2. CDR3 protein: CASSPDREEAFF. In DNA, the CDR3 is TGTGCCAGCTCACCGGACAGGGAAGAAGCTTTCTTT. Full variable domain (remainder filled in from reference TRBV18 and TRBJ1-1): NAGVMQNPRHLVRRRGQEARLRCSPMKGHSHVYWYRQLPEEGLKFMVYLQKENIIDESGMPKERFSAEFPKEGPSILRIQQVVRGDSAAYFCASSPDREEAFFGQGTRLTVV.

V and J are TRBV4-3 and TRBJ2-1; a possible D gene is TRBD1 (7 bases). CDR1 and CDR2 (germline): LGHNA, YSLEER. The CDR3 totals 17 residues. The V and J ends lost 0 bases and 2 bases respectively, with 14 bases between them. CDR3 residues: CASSQDPGGGTYNEQFF. The DNA for the CDR3 is TGCGCCAGCAGCCAAGATCCCGGAGGGGGCACCTACAATGAGCAGTTCTTC.

This clone occurred a few times. The rearrangement links TRBV7-2 to TRBJ1-1; D is uncertain. Trimming stripped 8 bases from V and 6 bases from J, with 13 bases between. The CDR3 runs to 12 residues. Germline CDR1 reads SGHTA; CDR2 reads FQGNSA. The CDR3 here is CASGGEVSEAFF. The CDR3 region has the DNA TGTGCCAGCGGCGGGGAGGTTTCTGAAGCTTTCTTT.